The 24 T cell receptor beta chains below were found in one sample sequenced in a study of identifying expanded T cells in peripheral blood. This table comes from immunoSEQ multiplex PCR, and its TCRdb copy is limited to in-frame clones, with some not included. The sample holds approximately 100,000 clones, almost 90% seen once. The sequencing input was blood. The receptors were gathered from a person aged 18 to 70 in good health.

The chain couples TRBV6-4 to TRBJ2-3, with 16 bases identical to TRBD2. The V segment lost 2 bases and the J segment 2 bases; nucleotides outside the gene matches: 7. The CDR3 loop spans 19 amino acids. Germline V gene sequence: CDR1 MRHNA, CDR2 SNTAGT. CDR3 in amino acids: CASSDGTSGRVRDTDTQYF. DNA of the CDR3: TGTGCCAGCAGTGACGGGACTAGCGGGAGGGTAAGGGACACAGATACGCAGTATTTT.

The genes are TRBV4-2 and TRBJ2-7, with TRBD2 matching over 15 bases. Germline V CDR1 and CDR2: LGHNA, YNFKEQ. This CDR3 region has 16 residues. The trim removed 0 bases at V and 4 bases at J, leaving 1 base unmatched. The CDR3 region is CASSQDGTSGGYEQYF. In DNA form, the CDR3 reads TGTGCCAGCAGCCAAGATGGGACTAGCGGGGGGTACGAGCAGTACTTC.

The chain carries TRBV5-6 and TRBJ1-2; possible D gene TRBD1, 5 bases. V lost 4 bases, J lost 12 bases, and 19 bases lay in between. Germline CDR1 and CDR2: SGHDT and YYEEEE. The CDR3 covers 13 residues. The CDR3 is CASSRPGRRANTF. The CDR3 DNA sequence: TGTGCCAGCAGCCGTCCGGGACGTCGGGCTAACACCTTC.

The chain links TRBV27 to TRBJ2-2; D is unclear. In germline, CDR1 is MNHEY, CDR2 SMNVEV (reference sequence). With 4 bases removed from V and 4 bases from J, the gap between germline ends came to 16 bases. This CDR3 has 16 residues. CDR3 in amino acids: CASSSLTRLGTGELFF. CDR3 coding DNA: TGTGCCAGCAGTTCCCTCACAAGGCTTGGCACCGGGGAGCTGTTTTTT.

V usage is TRBV29-1 and J usage is TRBJ2-5; D is uncertain. Germline CDR1 reads SQVTM; CDR2 reads ANQGSEA. Trimming took off 4 bases at V and 5 bases at J, with 8 bases between the two ends. The CDR3 totals 11 residues. This CDR3 reads CSVAGTETQYF. CDR3 coding DNA: TGCAGCGTTGCAGGAACGGAGACCCAGTACTTC.

The V call is TRBV10-3, the J call TRBJ2-1; 9 bases align to TRBD1. Germline V gives CDR1 ENHRY, CDR2 SYGVKD. V gave up 6 bases and J gave up 9 bases; unmatched junction bases: 6. The CDR3 consists of 13 residues. DNA of the CDR3: TGTGCCATCAGGGGACAGGGTACCCCTGAGCAGTTCTTC. Translated: CAIRGQGTPEQFF.

This rearrangement joins TRBV27 to TRBJ2-1; 11 bases align to TRBD2. The CDR3 consists of 16 residues. Germline CDR1 MNHEY, CDR2 SMNVEV (reference sequence). V lost 0 bases to trimming and J lost 2 bases; unmatched junction nucleotides: 0. This CDR3 reads CASSLSGLAAYNEQFF. CDR3 nucleotides: TGTGCCAGCAGTTTATCGGGACTAGCGGCCTACAATGAGCAGTTCTTC.

The rearrangement joins TRBV12-5 to TRBJ2-2, with D perhaps TRBD1 (5 bases). CDR3 length: 18 residues. Trimming took off 0 bases at V and 7 bases at J, with 21 bases between the two ends. From germline, CDR1 is LGHNT and CDR2 FRNRAP. The CDR3, as DNA: TGTGCTAGTGGTTTGGTAAAGGGGCAGGATTACGACGGCGGGGAGCTGTTTTTT. This translates into CASGLVKGQDYDGGELFF.

The chain uses TRBV28 and TRBJ2-7; perhaps TRBD1 as D (5 bases). Trimming removed 3 bases from V and 7 bases from J, with 7 bases in between. The germline gives CDR1 MDHEN, CDR2 SYDVKM. The CDR3 loop spans 11 amino acids. The CDR3 coding sequence is TGTGCCAGCAGTTTCCGGACAGAGCAGTACTTC. Translated, it gives CASSFRTEQYF.

The rearrangement links TRBV5-6 to TRBJ2-5, with D unclear. This CDR3 comprises 14 residues. CDR1 is SGHDT, CDR2 YYEEEE, per germline. V was shortened by 5 bases and J by 5 bases, with 16 bases between the two germline ends. The CDR3 DNA is TGTGCCAGCAGTCTACAGCGACCCGGGGAGACCCAGTACTTC. Protein product: CASSLQRPGETQYF. Full variable domain (missing parts from reference TRBV5-6 and TRBJ2-5): DAGVTQSPTHLIKTRGQQVTLRCSPKSGHDTVSWYQQALGQGPQFIFQYYEEEERQRGNFPDRFSGHQFPNYSSELNVNALLLGDSALYLCASSLQRPGETQYFGPGTRLLVL.

As regards this clone: Other DNA sequences of this sample code for an identical CDR3. This rearrangement joins TRBV2 to TRBJ1-6; a weak D match, TRBD1 (5 bases). CDR1 and CDR2 from the germline V gene are SNHLY and FYNNEI. Trimming took 7 bases from V and 5 from J, leaving 24 bases between them. The CDR3 length is 18 residues. CDR3 residues: CASKSSRPGLYDNSPLHF. CDR3 bases: TGTGCCAGCAAGTCGAGCAGGCCGGGGCTATATGATAATTCACCCCTCCACTTT.

V usage is TRBV6-4 and J usage is TRBJ2-2, with D hard to call. Looked up from germline, CDR1 is MRHNA and CDR2 is SNTAGT. The CDR3 is 13 amino acids. V was shortened by 3 bases and J by 5 bases, with 7 bases between the two germline ends. CDR3 in DNA: TGTGCCAGCAGTGAGATAGGTACCGGGGAGCTGTTTTTT. It is translated as CASSEIGTGELFF.

The chain carries TRBV7-2 and TRBJ2-3; 11 bases agree with TRBD2. Trimming cost V 0 bases and J 5 bases; bases outside gene matches: 7. This CDR3 spans 17 amino acids. Per germline, CDR1 SGHTA and CDR2 FQGNSA. The CDR3 DNA follows: TGTGCCAGCAGCTTAGCCTTACTAGCGGGAGAGGTAGATACGCAGTATTTT. Its translation: CASSLALLAGEVDTQYF.

This clone was seen a few times. The chain uses TRBV30 and TRBJ2-5; TRBD1 is a possible D gene (6 bases). Per germline, CDR1 GTSNPN and CDR2 SVGIG (reference sequence). Between the trimmed V and J ends, which lost 0 bases and 4 bases, there was a span of 12 bases. The CDR3 spans 14 residues. As DNA, the CDR3 is TGTGCCTGGAGTGTGAGTACCAGGGGAGAGACCCAGTACTTC. Translation: CAWSVSTRGETQYF.

This chain joins TRBV7-3 and TRBJ2-7, with TRBD1 identical over 9 bases. This CDR3 comprises 13 residues. V dropped 5 bases and J dropped 7; count of bases not matched to a gene: 6. The germline gives CDR1 SGHTA, CDR2 FQGTGA. The CDR3 region has the DNA TGTGCCAGCAGCCCGGGACAGGGCCAAGAGCAGTACTTC. Translating gives CASSPGQGQEQYF.

This chain joins TRBV27 and TRBJ2-2; a possible D gene is TRBD1 (5 bases). Germline V gene lookup returns CDR1 MNHEY and CDR2 SMNVEV (reference sequence). Trimming removed 3 bases from V and 0 bases from J, with 8 bases in between. CDR3 length: 15 amino acids. CDR3 in DNA: TGTGCCAGCAGTTTGACAGTCGCGAACACCGGGGAGCTGTTTTTT. Amino acids: CASSLTVANTGELFF.

This clone was seen only once. The chain carries TRBV27 and TRBJ1-6, with D maybe TRBD1 (5 bases). This CDR3 region has 16 residues. V was shortened by 6 bases and J by 2 bases, with 14 bases between the two germline ends. Germline CDR1 is MNHEY and CDR2 is SMNVEV (reference sequence). The chain's CDR3 is CASRSLGAPYNSPLHF. CDR3 sequence (DNA): TGTGCCAGCAGGTCATTAGGGGCCCCCTATAATTCACCCCTCCACTTT.

A single count supports this clone. This chain uses TRBV4-2 with TRBJ2-7; 9 nucleotides line up with TRBD1. This CDR3 has 14 amino acids. Germline V gives CDR1 LGHNA, CDR2 YNFKEQ. V gave up 5 bases and J gave up 8 bases; unmatched junction bases: 10. The CDR3 DNA reads TGTGCCAGCAGCTTGACCCCGGGACAGGGCAAGCAGTACTTC. Translation: CASSLTPGQGKQYF.

The chain links TRBV5-8 to TRBJ2-1; D unclear. This CDR3 spans 13 amino acids. The germline V gene encodes CDR1 SGHTS and CDR2 YDEGEE. V lost 2 bases, J lost 10 bases, and 13 bases lay in between. The CDR3 DNA reads TGTGCCAGCAGCTTCGAGGTAGTAAACGAGCAGTTCTTC. Translating gives CASSFEVVNEQFF.

The rearrangement joins TRBV5-6 to TRBJ1-1, with D possibly being TRBD1 (6 bases). V lost 2 bases, J lost 1 base, and 15 bases lay in between. Germline V gene data show CDR1 as SGHDT and CDR2 as YYEEEE. This CDR3 spans 16 amino acids. CDR3 sequence (DNA): TGTGCCAGCAGCTTAGTTTGGGGCAGGGGGAACACTGAAGCTTTCTTT. It encodes CASSLVWGRGNTEAFF.

The chain has TRBV7-3 and TRBJ2-7, with 7 bases aligning to TRBD2. V shed 5 bases, J shed 6 bases, and the junction held 4 bases outside the gene matches. Germline V lookup: CDR1 SGHTA, CDR2 FQGTGA. The length of the CDR3 is 12 residues. This CDR3 is CASSHSGGEQYF. In nucleotides, the CDR3 is TGTGCCAGCAGCCATTCGGGGGGCGAGCAGTACTTC.

This rearrangement joins TRBV6-4 to TRBJ1-5; TRBD1 is a possible D gene (5 bases). V lost 6 bases to trimming and J lost 5 bases, with 14 bases between them. The V gene's germline CDR1 is MRHNA and CDR2 SNTAGT. The CDR3 extends over 14 amino acids. As DNA, the CDR3 is TGTGCCAGCAGCCCCTTGGGGGGGGATCAGCCCCAGCATTTT. This encodes CASSPLGGDQPQHF.

This chain uses TRBV18 with TRBJ2-1, with 9 bases identical to TRBD2. Germline CDR1 and CDR2: KGHSH and LQKENI. J gave up 0 bases and V 4 bases, and 4 bases lay outside the gene matches. This CDR3 is 16 amino acids long. Here the CDR3 DNA reads TGTGCCAGCTCACGGAGCGGGGGGAGCTCCTACAATGAGCAGTTCTTC. Encoded protein: CASSRSGGSSYNEQFF.

The chain carries TRBV27 and TRBJ1-1; maybe TRBD1 (6 bases). The germline V gene has CDR1 MNHEY and CDR2 SMNVEV (reference sequence). V lost 6 bases and J 4 bases, leaving 15 bases between the germline ends. There are 14 residues in the CDR3. DNA of the CDR3: TGTGCCAGCAGAGAACAGGGACCGACCACTGAAGCTTTCTTT. Translating gives CASREQGPTTEAFF.